This T cell receptor beta chain derives from a study of cytomegalovirus exposure and HLA in healthy donors. Points from the study as a whole: Published work reported that the classifier diagnosed cytomegalovirus status with high specificity and sensitivity.

Germline loops: CDR1 SGHRS, CDR2 YFSETQ. The V gene lost 1 base and the J gene lost 6 bases, with 14 bases spanning the gap. The CDR3 loop spans 15 amino acids. In the case of this clone: Its antigen is unidentified.

The primer mix had 60 Vbeta and 13 Jbeta primers. Only in-frame clones appear in the TCRdb table, and some are missing; sequencing was by immunoSEQ multiplex PCR. The repertoire consists of 95,000 to 150,000 clones, with approximately 72% occurring once and the leading ten covering more than 1.5%. The source material was PBMCs. The clonotype comes from a man aged 18 to 29 in good health and CMV-seronegative. J is TRBJ1-5 and V is TRBV5-1; tentative D call: TRBD1 (6 bases). The CDR3 DNA reads TGCGCCAGCAGCTTGCAGGGGTCCCCTGGTCAGCCCCAGCATTTT. Protein sequence: CASSLQGSPGQPQHF.